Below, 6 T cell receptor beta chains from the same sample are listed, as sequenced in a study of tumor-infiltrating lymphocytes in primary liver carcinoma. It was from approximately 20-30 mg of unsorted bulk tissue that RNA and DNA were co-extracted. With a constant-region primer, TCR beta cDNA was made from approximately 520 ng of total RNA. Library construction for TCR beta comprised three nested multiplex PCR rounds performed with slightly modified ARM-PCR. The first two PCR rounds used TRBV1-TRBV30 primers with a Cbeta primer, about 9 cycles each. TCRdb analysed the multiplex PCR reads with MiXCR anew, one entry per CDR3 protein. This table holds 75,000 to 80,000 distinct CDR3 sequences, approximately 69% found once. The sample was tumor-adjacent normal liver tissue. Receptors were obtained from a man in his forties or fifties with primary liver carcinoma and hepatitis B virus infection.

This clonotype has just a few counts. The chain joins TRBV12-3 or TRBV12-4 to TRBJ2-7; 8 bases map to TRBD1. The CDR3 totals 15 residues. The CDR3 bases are TGTACTAGCAGTTTTGGACAGGGCATCCCCTACGAGCAGTACTTC. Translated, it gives CTSSFGQGIPYEQYF.

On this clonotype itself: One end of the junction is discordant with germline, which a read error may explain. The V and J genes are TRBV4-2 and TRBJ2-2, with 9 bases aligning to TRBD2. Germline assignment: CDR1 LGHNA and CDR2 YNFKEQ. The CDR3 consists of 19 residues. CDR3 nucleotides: TGTGCCAGCGGCCAAGGGCACTTGCGGGAGGGCTCGGACACCGGGGAGTTGTTTTTT. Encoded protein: CASGQGHLREGSDTGELFF.

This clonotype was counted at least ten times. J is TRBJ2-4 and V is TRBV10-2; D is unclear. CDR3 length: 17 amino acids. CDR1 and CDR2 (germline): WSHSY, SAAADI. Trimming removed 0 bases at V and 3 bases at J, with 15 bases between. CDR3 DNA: TGCGCCAGCAGTGAGTCGTCTGGGTTTTTTGGCAAAAACATTCAGTACTTC. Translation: CASSESSGFFGKNIQYF.

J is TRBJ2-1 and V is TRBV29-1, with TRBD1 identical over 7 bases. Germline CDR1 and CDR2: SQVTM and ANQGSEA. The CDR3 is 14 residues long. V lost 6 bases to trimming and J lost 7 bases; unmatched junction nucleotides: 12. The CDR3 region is CSVLQGPPFNEQFF. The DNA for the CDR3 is TGCAGCGTATTACAGGGGCCCCCATTTAATGAGCAGTTCTTC.

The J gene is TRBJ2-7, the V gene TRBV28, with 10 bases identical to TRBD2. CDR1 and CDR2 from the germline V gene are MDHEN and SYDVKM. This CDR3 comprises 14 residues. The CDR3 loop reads CVSSSLAGDYEQYF. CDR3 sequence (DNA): TGTGTCAGTAGTAGTCTAGCGGGAGACTACGAGCAGTACTTC.

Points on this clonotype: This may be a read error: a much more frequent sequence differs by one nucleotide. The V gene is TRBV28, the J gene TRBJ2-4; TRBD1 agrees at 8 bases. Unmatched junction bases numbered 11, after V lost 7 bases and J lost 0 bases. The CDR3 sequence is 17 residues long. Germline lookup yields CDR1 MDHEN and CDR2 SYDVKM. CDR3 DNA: TGTGCCAGCATTTCAGGGGGCTCCACCCTAGCCAAAAACATTCAGTACTTC. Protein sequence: CASISGGSTLAKNIQYF.